This T cell receptor beta chain was identified in a study of shared clonotypes between healthy human individuals. The assay was carried out at the deep level. Assay: immunoSEQ multiplex PCR; the TCRdb copy retains only in-frame clones and omits some. The sample holds about 1.1 million clones, around three quarters seen once. Note on this clone: The antigen remains undetermined.

The CDR3 length is 14 residues. CDR1 and CDR2 (germline): SQVTM, ANQGSEA. Between the trimmed V and J ends, which lost 7 bases and 7 bases, there was a span of 20 bases. Points from the study as a whole: The authors sampled blood alone, and tissue repertoires likely differ.

Sequenced material: memory CD4+ T cells from PBMCs. Documented subset: CD45RA-negative fraction. This chain uses TRBV29-1 with TRBJ2-1; a weak D match, TRBD2 (6 bases). This receptor was taken from a man between 18 and 29 years old in good health. Some clones in this sample may be carry-over from other donors' samples. The CDR3 sequence is CSASGTPRGNEQFF. CDR3 sequence (DNA): TGCAGCGCCTCAGGGACGCCCCGGGGGAATGAGCAGTTCTTC.